One sample yielded the 6 T cell receptor beta chains listed below, sequenced in a study of a mutant IDH1 vaccine in newly diagnosed glioma. Here immunoSEQ multiplex PCR was the method, and the copy in TCRdb shows in-frame clones only, minus some. The repertoire holds about 21,000 clones, around nine tenths seen once, with 5.7% in the top ten. No antigen has been assigned to these receptors. Sample time point: week 11, during vaccination. What each vaccine dose contained was 300 ug of mutant IDH1 20-mer peptide, accompanied by topical imiquimod. The sample here was PBMCs, taken from a glioma patient whose treatment included an IDH1 peptide vaccine. These receptors originate from a woman between 35 and 50 years old with glioma.

The rearrangement uses TRBV7-9 and TRBJ2-2; 13 nucleotides agree with TRBD2. Trimming at V came to 6 bases and at J to 6 bases, leaving 7 bases not matched to a gene. Germline values: CDR1 SEHNR, CDR2 FQNEAQ (reference sequence). This CDR3 spans 16 amino acids. For the CDR3, the DNA is TGTGCCAGCAGGCCTGAGGGACTAGCGGGATCCGGGGAGCTGTTTTTT. The encoded protein is CASRPEGLAGSGELFF. Filled out from reference TRBV7-9 and TRBJ2-2, the complete variable domain reads DTGVSQNPRHKITKRGQNVTFRCDPISEHNRLYWYRQTLGQGPEFLTYFQNEAQLEKSRLLSDRFSAERPKGSFSTLEIQRTEQGDSAMYLCASRPEGLAGSGELFFGEGSRLTVL.

This rearrangement joins TRBV5-1 to TRBJ1-2; 7 positions agree with TRBD1. Per the germline V gene, CDR1 is SGHRS and CDR2 is YFSETQ. V shed 3 bases, J shed 0 bases, and the junction held 5 bases outside the gene matches. The CDR3 covers 15 residues. The CDR3 loop is CASSSPDRANYGYTF. In nucleotides, the CDR3 is TGCGCCAGCAGCTCCCCTGACAGGGCTAACTATGGCTACACCTTC.

The V and J genes are TRBV29-1 and TRBJ2-1; no definite D call. V was pared by 4 bases and J by 9 bases, with 19 bases between. This CDR3 is built from 14 residues. The germline V gene has CDR1 SQVTM and CDR2 ANQGSEA. The CDR3 DNA is TGCAGCGTTGGCGCCCGACGGCCTACGGGTGAGCAGTTCTTC. The encoded protein is CSVGARRPTGEQFF.

The chain is built from TRBV5-6 and TRBJ2-7; D may be TRBD2 (6 bases). Trimming pared 3 bases from V and 1 base from J, leaving 11 bases between. CDR1 is SGHDT, CDR2 YYEEEE, per germline. This CDR3 comprises 14 residues. The CDR3 spells CASSSGLTSYEQYF. CDR3 bases: TGTGCCAGCAGCTCGGGACTGACTTCCTACGAGCAGTACTTC.

The chain is built from TRBV5-1 and TRBJ1-2, with no clear D. CDR1 and CDR2 from the germline V gene are SGHRS and YFSETQ. Trimming left V 0 bases short and J 6 bases short, with 12 bases between. The CDR3 has 14 residues. The CDR3 reads CASSLGAGLDGYTF. As DNA, the CDR3 is TGCGCCAGCAGCTTGGGGGCAGGATTGGATGGCTACACCTTC.

V is TRBV4-1 and J is TRBJ2-5; D possibly matches TRBD1 or TRBD2 (5 bases each). This CDR3 has 13 amino acids. CDR1 and CDR2 (germline): MGHRA, YSYEKL. V lost 0 bases, J lost 9 bases, and 11 bases lay in between. CDR3 nucleotide sequence: TGCGCCAGCAGCCAAGAACTACTAGGGGCCCAGTACTTC. This encodes CASSQELLGAQYF.